This T cell receptor (beta chain) was documented in a study of T cell responses to AZD1222 COVID-19 vaccine. Across the whole study: The study pooled second doses at about 4 or about 12 weeks.

This clone turned up a few times. Its antigen is currently unknown. This CDR3 contains 15 residues. CDR1 and CDR2 from the germline V gene are LNHNV and YYDKDF (reference sequence). The germline V and J ends were trimmed by 0 bases and 7 bases, with 13 bases remaining between them. Method: immunoSEQ multiplex PCR; TCRdb's copy keeps in-frame clones and lacks some. This sample carries some 130,000 clones, around four fifths of them seen once, and the ten largest clones take roughly 4%. Study-wide findings and caveats: The peak T cell response came first, and repertoires were sampled only after it. The donor group comprised mostly white British people and more females; the analysis possibly underestimated clonal diversity. Nearly half of spike-specific TCRs reportedly target variant regions that are unmutated in the B.1.351 and B.1.1.7 variants.

This material consisted of peripheral blood, taken on day 0 of AZD1222 vaccination. The rearrangement uses TRBV15 and TRBJ2-1; D is unresolved. The TCR was taken from an adult in good health. The CDR3 DNA sequence: TGTGCCACCAGCAGAGAAAGGTTATTTGGTAATGAGCAGTTCTTC. Translating it yields CATSRERLFGNEQFF.